A single sample gave rise to the 20 T cell receptor beta chains below, sequenced in a study of blood T cell repertoires in COVID-19. Profiled with immunoSEQ multiplex PCR; TCRdb holds only in-frame clones, not every one. The table includes under 500,000 clones, 87% detected once. What was sequenced was PBMCs or T cells enriched from blood (not recorded which). These receptors were collected from a woman in her late teens or twenties with acute COVID-19.

V is TRBV19 and J is TRBJ1-2; tentative D call: TRBD1 (6 bases). V lost 3 bases to trimming and J lost 4 bases, with 9 bases between them. Germline V gives CDR1 LNHDA, CDR2 SQIVND (reference sequence). The CDR3 contains 13 residues. CDR3 in DNA: TGTGCCAGTAGTATGGGGGCCTCCTATGGCTACACCTTC. Amino acid sequence: CASSMGASYGYTF.

This clone was detected only once. The J gene is TRBJ2-5, the V gene TRBV12-5; TRBD1 agrees at 8 bases. CDR1 LGHNT and CDR2 FRNRAP come from the germline V gene. V was clipped by 2 bases and J by 6 bases; unmatched bases: 5. The CDR3 sequence is 14 residues long. The CDR3 region has the DNA TGTGCTAGTGGTTTGTACACAGGGGGGAAGACCCAGTACTTC. Protein: CASGLYTGGKTQYF.

The V call is TRBV6-5, the J call TRBJ2-7; TRBD2 matches 10 bases. V was clipped by 4 bases and J by 3 bases; unmatched bases: 6. The CDR3 is made up of 15 amino acids. Germline values: CDR1 MNHEY, CDR2 SVGAGI. The CDR3 spells CASSFPSGSYYEQYF. DNA of the CDR3: TGTGCCAGCAGTTTCCCTAGCGGGAGTTACTACGAGCAGTACTTC.

This sequence joins TRBV3-1 (or the pseudogene TRBV3-2) and TRBJ1-4; no reliable D call. Germline CDR1 reads LGHDT; CDR2 reads YNNKEL (reference sequence). The CDR3 runs to 13 residues. Trimming took off 4 bases at V and 7 bases at J, with 10 bases between the two ends. CDR3 nucleotide sequence: TGTGCCAGCAGCCCGGTCGTTAGTGAAAAACTGTTTTTT. This translates into CASSPVVSEKLFF.

The chain recombines TRBV19 with TRBJ1-2; D gene uncertain. The CDR3 runs 14 residues. Germline CDR1 LNHDA, CDR2 SQIVND (reference sequence). Trimming stripped 2 bases from V and 7 bases from J, with 14 bases between. The CDR3 sequence is CASSISSGRGGYTF. Written as DNA, the CDR3 is TGTGCCAGTAGTATATCCAGCGGGCGAGGTGGCTACACCTTC.

The CDR3 reads CASSLDQGLGTDTQYF. The CDR3 DNA reads TGCGCCAGCAGCTTGGATCAGGGCTTGGGCACAGATACGCAGTATTTT. The rearrangement uses TRBV5-1 and TRBJ2-3; tentative D call: TRBD1 (5 bases). The CDR3 is made up of 16 amino acids. V shed 0 bases and J shed 1 base, with 12 bases lying between them. From germline, CDR1 is SGHRS and CDR2 YFSETQ.

This chain connects TRBV29-1 to TRBJ2-7; tentative D call: TRBD1 (5 bases). This CDR3 spans 13 amino acids. Trimming left V 4 bases short and J 2 bases short, with 12 bases between. The germline V gene has CDR1 SQVTM and CDR2 ANQGSEA. This CDR3 is CSVASGKTYEQYF. As DNA, the CDR3 is TGCAGCGTTGCCTCAGGGAAGACCTACGAGCAGTACTTC.

With respect to this clone: This specimen includes other DNA sequences encoding the same CDR3. The chain employs TRBV12-3 or TRBV12-4 and TRBJ2-7; D unclear. The length of the CDR3 is 13 residues. Trimming removed 1 base from V and 3 bases from J, with 7 bases in between. This chain's CDR3 is CASSLGGSYEQYF. DNA of the CDR3: TGTGCCAGCAGTTTAGGCGGCAGCTACGAGCAGTACTTC.

V and J are TRBV9 and TRBJ2-7; 9 bases map to TRBD1. Germline V lookup: CDR1 SGDLS, CDR2 YYNGEE. This CDR3 has 18 amino acids. V was pared by 0 bases and J by 0 bases, with 10 bases of the junction left unmatched. For the CDR3, the DNA is TGTGCCAGCAGCGTAGAGGGGACAGGGCAGGGTGACTCCTACGAGCAGTACTTC. Amino acid sequence: CASSVEGTGQGDSYEQYF.

This chain connects TRBV6-5 to TRBJ1-2, with D possibly TRBD1 on 6 matching bases. This CDR3 contains 12 residues. CDR1 is MNHEY, CDR2 SVGAGI, per germline. V dropped 4 bases and J dropped 8 bases, with 11 bases sitting between them. The CDR3 DNA sequence: TGTGCCAGCAGTTCCTACAGGGACGGCTACACCTTC. Amino acids: CASSSYRDGYTF.

The gene calls are TRBV5-1 and TRBJ2-1; 7 bases align to TRBD1. This CDR3 contains 14 residues. V lost 4 bases to trimming and J lost 7 bases; unmatched junction nucleotides: 8. In germline, CDR1 is SGHRS, CDR2 YFSETQ. CDR3 sequence reads: CASSLTGFENEQFF. The CDR3 DNA follows: TGCGCCAGCAGCCTGACAGGGTTTGAGAATGAGCAGTTCTTC. Together with reference TRBV5-1 and TRBJ2-1, the CDR3 gives the full variable domain: KAGVTQTPRYLIKTRGQQVTLSCSPISGHRSVSWYQQTPGQGLQFLFEYFSETQRNKGNFPGRFSGRQFSNSRSEMNVSTLELGDSALYLCASSLTGFENEQFFGPGTRLTVL.

This clone is a singleton in its sample. This rearrangement joins TRBV19 to TRBJ1-1, with 9 nucleotides matching TRBD1. The J segment lost 4 bases and the V segment lost 2 bases, leaving 5 bases of the junction unmatched. The CDR3 is made up of 15 amino acids. Germline V gene data show CDR1 as LNHDA and CDR2 as SQIVND (reference sequence). CDR3 region: CASSIFPGQGTEAFF. DNA of the CDR3: TGTGCCAGTAGTATATTCCCGGGACAGGGCACTGAAGCTTTCTTT.

The chain uses TRBV5-1 and TRBJ1-4, with D possibly being TRBD1 (5 bases). CDR3 length: 16 residues. Trimming stripped 3 bases from V and 3 bases from J, with 15 bases between. The germline V gene has CDR1 SGHRS and CDR2 YFSETQ. CDR3 bases: TGCGCCAGCAGCTCAAGGTCGAGCAGGGCTAATGAAAAACTGTTTTTT. Translating it yields CASSSRSSRANEKLFF.

This chain connects TRBV3-1 (or the pseudogene TRBV3-2) to TRBJ2-7, with D uncertain. This CDR3 has 14 amino acids. V was pared by 1 base and J by 9 bases, with 16 bases between. CDR1 is LGHDT and CDR2 is YNNKEL in the germline V gene (reference sequence). CDR3 sequence: CASSQGLVGTGQYF. The CDR3 region has the DNA TGTGCCAGCAGCCAAGGTCTCGTCGGAACGGGGCAGTACTTC.

The chain uses TRBV27 and TRBJ1-5, with TRBD1 matching over 7 bases. Germline trimming cut 6 bases from V and 9 bases from J; bases unmatched to any gene: 11. Germline-derived CDR1 and CDR2 are MNHEY and SMNVEV (reference sequence). This CDR3 has 14 amino acids. CDR3 bases: TGTGCCAGCAGCCGAGGACAGGATGGATCGCCCCAGCATTTT. Amino acid sequence: CASSRGQDGSPQHF.

This chain links TRBV28 with TRBJ1-4; 10 bases map to TRBD1. This CDR3 is built from 16 residues. The germline V gene has CDR1 MDHEN and CDR2 SYDVKM. V lost 6 bases, J lost 4 bases, and 8 bases stayed unmatched. The CDR3 reads CASSPPGQGFNEKLFF. CDR3 coding DNA: TGTGCCAGCAGCCCGCCGGGACAGGGGTTTAATGAAAAACTGTTTTTT. Full variable domain (remainder filled in from reference TRBV28 and TRBJ1-4): DVKVTQSSRYLVKRTGEKVFLECVQDMDHENMFWYRQDPGLGLRLIYFSYDVKMKEKGDIPEGYSVSREKKERFSLILESASTNQTSMYLCASSPPGQGFNEKLFFGSGTQLSVL.

This clone was seen just once. Here the CDR3 reads CASSVDGNPGNEQFF. The CDR3 DNA reads as TGTGCCAGCAGCGTAGACGGGAATCCCGGCAATGAGCAGTTCTTC. The rearrangement uses TRBV9 and TRBJ2-1; D is possibly TRBD2 (5 bases). This CDR3 has 15 residues. V was cut by 0 bases and J by 6 bases, with 13 bases left in between. Germline V gene lookup returns CDR1 SGDLS and CDR2 YYNGEE. The entire variable domain, with the rest obtained from reference TRBV9 and TRBJ2-1, is as follows: DSGVTQTPKHLITATGQRVTLRCSPRSGDLSVYWYQQSLDQGLQFLIQYYNGEERAKGNILERFSAQQFPDLHSELNLSSLELGDSALYFCASSVDGNPGNEQFFGPGTRLTVL.

The chain combines TRBV6-2 or TRBV6-3 with TRBJ2-2, with D possibly being TRBD1 (6 bases). The germline V gene has CDR1 MNHEY and CDR2 SVGEGT. The CDR3 runs 13 residues. Trimming stripped 3 bases from V and 8 bases from J, with 10 bases between. Here the CDR3 DNA reads TGTGCCAGCAGTTATCAGGGGATGGGGGAGCTGTTTTTT. Translation gives CASSYQGMGELFF.

The chain is built from TRBV7-2 and TRBJ1-3; 8 nucleotides line up with TRBD1. Germline V lookup: CDR1 SGHTA, CDR2 FQGNSA. The CDR3 extends over 14 amino acids. V lost 5 bases, J lost 4 bases, and 4 bases stayed unmatched. In DNA, the CDR3 is TGTGCCAGCAGCCCCGGACAGGGCGGAAACACCATATATTTT. Translating it yields CASSPGQGGNTIYF. The full variable domain, in which reference TRBV7-2 and TRBJ1-3 provide the parts outside the CDR3, is GAGVSQSPSNKVTEKGKDVELRCDPISGHTALYWYRQSLGQGLEFLIYFQGNSAPDKSGLPSDRFSAERTGGSVSTLTIQRTQQEDSAVYLCASSPGQGGNTIYFGEGSWLTVV.

The J gene is TRBJ2-1, the V gene TRBV6-2 or TRBV6-3; D is unresolved. The CDR3 has 12 amino acids. V lost 4 bases and J 8 bases, leaving 9 bases between the germline ends. The V gene's germline CDR1 is MNHEY and CDR2 SVGEGT. The CDR3 nucleotides are TGTGCCAGCAGTTCCCTAGATGATGAGCAGTTCTTC. Protein product: CASSSLDDEQFF.